Below are 16 T cell receptor beta chains sequenced from a single sample in a study of cytomegalovirus exposure and HLA in healthy donors. PCR employed 60 Vbeta and 13 Jbeta primers. Using immunoSEQ multiplex PCR, the repertoire was profiled, and TCRdb retains in-frame clones only, with some absent. The sample includes about 84,000 clones, 63% of them seen just once. Sequenced: PBMCs. Receptors were obtained from a middle-aged woman in good health and CMV-seropositive.

The chain has TRBV15 and TRBJ2-2; 10 bases agree with TRBD2. The CDR3 runs to 13 residues. V dropped 11 bases and J dropped 5; count of bases not matched to a gene: 5. CDR1 LNHNV and CDR2 YYDKDF come from the germline V gene (reference sequence). DNA for the CDR3: TGTGCCGCTAGCGGGAGTTGGACCGGGGAGCTGTTTTTT. Translation gives CAASGSWTGELFF.

V is TRBV9 and J is TRBJ2-3, with 8 bases aligning to TRBD2. The CDR3 totals 14 residues. Germline V lookup: CDR1 SGDLS, CDR2 YYNGEE. The trim removed 3 bases at V and 6 bases at J, leaving 6 bases unmatched. The CDR3: CASSARLALDTQYF. CDR3 coding DNA: TGTGCCAGCAGCGCTCGACTAGCGTTGGATACGCAGTATTTT.

This clone was detected once. The V and J genes are TRBV19 and TRBJ2-1, with 7 bases aligning to TRBD2. The germline V gene encodes CDR1 LNHDA and CDR2 SQIVND (reference sequence). The CDR3 spans 17 residues. With 1 base clipped from V and 1 base from J, the junction kept 7 bases outside the gene matches. CDR3 loop: CASSIAELANSYNEQFF. CDR3 coding DNA: TGTGCCAGTAGTATAGCGGAACTAGCGAATTCCTACAATGAGCAGTTCTTC.

V gene TRBV2 combines with J gene TRBJ2-3, with 9 bases matching TRBD1. The CDR3 consists of 15 residues. In germline, CDR1 is SNHLY, CDR2 FYNNEI. V was pared by 5 bases and J by 1 base, with 4 bases of the junction left unmatched. This CDR3 reads CASSTDRGGTDTQYF. The CDR3 DNA sequence: TGTGCCAGCAGTACGGACAGGGGAGGCACAGATACGCAGTATTTT.

The rearrangement joins TRBV28 to TRBJ2-2; D is possibly TRBD2 (5 bases). V lost 7 bases and J lost 1, with 7 bases in between. The CDR3 totals 13 residues. Germline loops: CDR1 MDHEN, CDR2 SYDVKM. CDR3 region: CASIGRNTGELFF. The CDR3 bases are TGTGCCAGCATTGGGAGGAACACCGGGGAGCTGTTTTTT.

The chain employs TRBV4-1 and TRBJ1-1, with 8 bases aligning to TRBD1. Germline lookup yields CDR1 MGHRA and CDR2 YSYEKL. The CDR3 is 14 amino acids. The J segment lost 4 bases and the V segment lost 4 bases, leaving 5 bases of the junction unmatched. This chain's CDR3 is CASSLQGAATEAFF. The DNA for the CDR3 is TGCGCCAGCAGCCTCCAGGGGGCTGCCACTGAAGCTTTCTTT.

The J gene is TRBJ1-4, the V gene TRBV28, with D tentatively TRBD1 (6 bases). Trimming pared 5 bases from V and 2 bases from J, leaving 12 bases between. This CDR3 is 15 amino acids long. CDR1 and CDR2 from the germline V gene are MDHEN and SYDVKM. CDR3 sequence (DNA): TGTGCCAGCAGTAGCTCAGGGGATACTAATGAAAAACTGTTTTTT. This codes for CASSSSGDTNEKLFF.

This chain joins TRBV7-7 and TRBJ2-2; the match to TRBD2 covers 7 bases. This CDR3 spans 16 amino acids. CDR1 and CDR2 (germline): SSHAT, FNYEAQ (reference sequence). V shed 0 bases and J 6 bases; nucleotides not matched to a gene: 7. The CDR3 sequence is CASSLAGAGDPGELFF. Written as DNA, the CDR3 is TGTGCCAGCAGCTTAGCAGGGGCGGGAGATCCCGGGGAGCTGTTTTTT.

V and J are TRBV9 and TRBJ2-2; perhaps TRBD2 as D (5 bases). The CDR3 is made up of 13 amino acids. The germline gives CDR1 SGDLS, CDR2 YYNGEE. V was trimmed by 3 bases and J by 7 bases, leaving 10 bases between them. As DNA, the CDR3 is TGTGCCAGCAGCGAGGACTGGCACGGGGAGCTGTTTTTT. Amino acids: CASSEDWHGELFF.

This clone was detected once. The chain employs TRBV28 and TRBJ2-7; the match to TRBD1 covers 9 bases. In germline, CDR1 is MDHEN, CDR2 SYDVKM. CDR3 length: 14 amino acids. The V gene end was trimmed by 6 bases and the J gene end by 5 bases; junction bases not matched to a gene: 8. The CDR3 region has the DNA TGTGCCAGCAGCGTTCCCGGGACAGGGAACGAGCAGTACTTC. Its translation: CASSVPGTGNEQYF.

This clone has a single count. The gene calls are TRBV27 and TRBJ1-1; the D is unclear. Looked up from germline, CDR1 is MNHEY and CDR2 is SMNVEV (reference sequence). Between the trimmed V and J ends, which lost 4 bases and 3 bases, there was a span of 18 bases. The CDR3 spans 16 residues. CDR3 bases: TGTGCCAGCAGTTCCAGGTCGCCCGTTACGGACACTGAAGCTTTCTTT. It specifies CASSSRSPVTDTEAFF.

The V call is TRBV6-5, the J call TRBJ2-2; 8 positions match TRBD1. The CDR3 covers 14 residues. The trim removed 7 bases at V and 3 bases at J, leaving 4 bases unmatched. The germline V gene has CDR1 MNHEY and CDR2 SVGAGI. CDR3 residues: CASNTGGYTGELFF. CDR3 nucleotide sequence: TGTGCCAGCAACACAGGGGGTTACACCGGGGAGCTGTTTTTT.

The rearrangement joins TRBV7-2 to TRBJ1-5; no definite D call. The V and J ends lost 5 bases and 0 bases respectively, with 8 bases between them. Germline loops: CDR1 SGHTA, CDR2 FQGNSA. The CDR3 length is 14 residues. The CDR3 region has the DNA TGTGCCAGCAGCCCCAGTTATAGCAATCAGCCCCAGCATTTT. It encodes CASSPSYSNQPQHF.

The chain has TRBV6-6 and TRBJ2-5; TRBD2 matches at 8 bases. The DNA matches TRBJ2-7 better at its end, which makes the J call doubtful. The CDR3 has 15 residues. CDR1 and CDR2 (germline): MNHNY, SVGAGI (reference sequence). CDR3 sequence reads: CASSSPGGGSYEQYF. Written as DNA, the CDR3 is TGTGCCAGCAGTTCCCCCGGGGGGGGCTCCTACGAGCAGTACTTC.

This clone was detected only a few times. CDR3 sequence (DNA): TGTGCCAGCACCGCCGCGGGGCCCACTGAAGCTTTCTTT. Amino acids: CASTAAGPTEAFF. The chain recombines TRBV7-2 with TRBJ1-1, with D possibly TRBD1 on 5 matching bases. Trimming cost V 7 bases and J 4 bases, with 13 bases left between them. CDR1 is SGHTA, CDR2 FQGNSA, per germline. This CDR3 region has 13 residues. The full variable domain, completed using reference TRBV7-2 and TRBJ1-1, is GAGVSQSPSNKVTEKGKDVELRCDPISGHTALYWYRQSLGQGLEFLIYFQGNSAPDKSGLPSDRFSAERTGGSVSTLTIQRTQQEDSAVYLCASTAAGPTEAFFGQGTRLTVV.

Of note for this clone: A read error may account for a junction end that differs from germline. This rearrangement joins TRBV5-6 to TRBJ2-7; 9 positions agree with TRBD2. The CDR3 is made up of 13 amino acids. Per the germline V gene, CDR1 is SGHDT and CDR2 is YYEEEE. This chain's CDR3 is CASSRLAGPVPNF. CDR3 DNA: TGTGCCAGCAGCCGGCTAGCGGGACCAGTCCCAAACTTC. Variable domain in full (rest from reference TRBV5-6 and TRBJ2-7): DAGVTQSPTHLIKTRGQQVTLRCSPKSGHDTVSWYQQALGQGPQFIFQYYEEEERQRGNFPDRFSGHQFPNYSSELNVNALLLGDSALYLCASSRLAGPVPNFGPGTRLTVT.